This T cell receptor (beta chain) was captured by sequencing in a study of identical twins. Everyone who gave samples was a healthy Caucasian. Regarding the study as a whole: Abundant beta clonotypes from cord blood had fewer insertions, unlike memory repertoires, which showed none.

Concerning this clonotype itself: Its specificity is unknown.

TCRdb reanalysed the 5' RACE reads using MiXCR and keeps one entry per CDR3 protein. The repertoire holds 1,800,000 or so distinct CDR3 sequences, around 33% seen once, with more than 0.25% in the top ten. V lost 2 bases, J lost 0 bases, and 14 bases lay in between. Germline CDR1 reads ENHRY; CDR2 reads SYGVKD. The length of the CDR3 is 17 residues. The chain has TRBV10-3 and TRBJ2-1; D uncertain. The receptor comes from a newborn girl in good health. Sequenced material: cord blood. The CDR3 DNA follows: TGTGCCATCAGTGAGACTCCTATGGGCTTCTCCTACAATGAGCAGTTCTTC. Translation: CAISETPMGFSYNEQFF.